What follows is one T cell receptor (beta chain) and its context. As yet, its antigen is unknown. The CDR3 contains 15 residues. Looked up from germline, CDR1 is LGHNA and CDR2 is YNFKEQ. Trimming pared 2 bases from V and 3 bases from J, leaving 11 bases between. Splitting of each subset's genomic DNA was done evenly across several immunoSEQ plates. Some clones are missing from TCRdb's copy, which holds only in-frame ones; the method was immunoSEQ multiplex PCR. Among some 1,100,000 clones, roughly 74% were seen once, and the ten largest hold approximately 0.52%. The data were taken from a study of shared clonotypes between healthy human individuals. Overall study context: Each donor had three CD4 naive, three CD4 memory, two CD8 naive and one CD8 memory plate. Broader study findings: Estimated richness values were generally larger in naive subsets than in memory subsets.

A split of CD4+ cells into CD45RA+ naive and CD45RA-negative memory subsets was performed. V is TRBV4-2 and J is TRBJ1-5; D might be TRBD1 (5 bases). Sequencing used memory CD4+ T cells from PBMCs. Subset given: CD45RA-negative fraction. The TCR originated in a young man in good health. Some clones in this sample may be carry-over from other donors' samples. CDR3 amino acids: CASSQQGGSNQPQHF. In DNA form, the CDR3 reads TGTGCCAGCAGCCAACAGGGTGGGTCCAATCAGCCCCAGCATTTT.